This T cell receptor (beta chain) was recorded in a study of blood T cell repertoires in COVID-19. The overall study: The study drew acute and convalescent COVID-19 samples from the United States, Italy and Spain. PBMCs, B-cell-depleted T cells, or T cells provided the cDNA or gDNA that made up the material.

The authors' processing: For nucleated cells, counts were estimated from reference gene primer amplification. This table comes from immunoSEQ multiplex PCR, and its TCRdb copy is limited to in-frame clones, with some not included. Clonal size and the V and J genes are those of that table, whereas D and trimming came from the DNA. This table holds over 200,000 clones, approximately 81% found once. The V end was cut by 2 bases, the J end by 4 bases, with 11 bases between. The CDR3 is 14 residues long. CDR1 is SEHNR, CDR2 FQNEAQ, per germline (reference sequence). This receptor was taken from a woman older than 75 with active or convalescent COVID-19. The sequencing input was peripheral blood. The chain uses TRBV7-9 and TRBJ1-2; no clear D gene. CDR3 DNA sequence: TGTGCCAGCAGCTTAAGAGCGACGGGCTATGGCTACACCTTC. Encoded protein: CASSLRATGYGYTF.